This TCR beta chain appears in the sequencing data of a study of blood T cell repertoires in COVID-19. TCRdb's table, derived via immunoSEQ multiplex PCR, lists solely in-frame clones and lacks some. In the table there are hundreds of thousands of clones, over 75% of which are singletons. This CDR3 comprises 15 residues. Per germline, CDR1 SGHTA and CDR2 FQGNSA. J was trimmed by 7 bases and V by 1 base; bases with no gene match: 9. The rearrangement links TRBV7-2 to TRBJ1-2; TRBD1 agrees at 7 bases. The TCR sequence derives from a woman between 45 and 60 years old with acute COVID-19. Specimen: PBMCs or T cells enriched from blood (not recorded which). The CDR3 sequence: CASSLEGGRGGGYTF. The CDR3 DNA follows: TGTGCCAGCAGCTTAGAAGGGGGCCGTGGTGGTGGCTACACCTTC.